The rows below give T cell receptor beta chains drawn from one sample of a study of T cell repertoires in cytomegalovirus infection. TCRdb re-called the reads through MiXCR, storing one row per CDR3 protein. The sample lists approximately 500,000 distinct CDR3 sequences; more than 15% were seen once. Material: CD8+ T cells from PBMCs. These receptors all come from a human donor in good health (CMV status not recorded). Some clones in this sample may be carry-over from other donors' samples. The CDR3 runs from the conserved cysteine through the conserved F or W. Fields, in order: clone size, D gene, V gene, J gene, CDR3 DNA, CDR3 protein. D genes are given only for firm matches. Clone size is stated in some rows and not others, as once, few, many or a class when expanded.

abundance: NA
d_gene: NA
v_gene: TRBV4-2
j_gene: TRBJ1-1
CDR3nt: TGTGCCAGCAGCCAACTACACGCGGACACTGAAGCTTTCTTT
CDR3aa: CASSQLHADTEAFF

abundance: many
d_gene: TRBD1
v_gene: TRBV7-8
j_gene: TRBJ1-5
CDR3nt: TGTGCCAGCAGCACCAGGGGGGGAGCTAGCAATCAGCCCCAGCATTTT
CDR3aa: CASSTRGGASNQPQHF

abundance: NA
d_gene: NA
v_gene: TRBV6-6
j_gene: TRBJ1-3
CDR3nt: TGTGCCAGCATGGCTGGAAACACCATATATTTT
CDR3aa: CASMAGNTIYF

abundance: NA
d_gene: NA
v_gene: TRBV29-1
j_gene: TRBJ1-3
CDR3nt: TGCAGCGTTGATACCGGGACAAGCTCTGGAAACACCATATATTTT
CDR3aa: CSVDTGTSSGNTIYF

abundance: NA
d_gene: TRBD1
v_gene: TRBV19
j_gene: TRBJ2-3
CDR3nt: TGTGCCAGTAGTAGGGACAGGGGAACCACAGATACGCAGTATTTT
CDR3aa: CASSRDRGTTDTQYF

abundance: NA
d_gene: TRBD1
v_gene: TRBV9
j_gene: TRBJ1-1
CDR3nt: TGTGCCAGCAGCGTAGAGGGGACAGCTAACACTGAAGCTTTCTTT
CDR3aa: CASSVEGTANTEAFF

abundance: many
d_gene: TRBD2
v_gene: TRBV6-1
j_gene: TRBJ2-7
CDR3nt: TGTGCCAGCAGTGAGCGGGAGAGGTCCTACGAGCAGTACTTC
CDR3aa: CASSERERSYEQYF

abundance: many
d_gene: TRBD2
v_gene: TRBV27
j_gene: TRBJ2-3
CDR3nt: TGTGCCAGCAGTGAATCTAGCGGGGGGGGGGCAGATACGCAGTATTTT
CDR3aa: CASSESSGGGADTQYF

abundance: many
d_gene: NA
v_gene: TRBV12-3/TRBV12-4
j_gene: TRBJ2-7
CDR3nt: TGTGCCAGCAGTTTGGGGTTCAGTATTTACGAGCAGTACTTC
CDR3aa: CASSLGFSIYEQYF

abundance: few
d_gene: NA
v_gene: TRBV15
j_gene: TRBJ2-7
CDR3nt: TGTGCCACCAGCAGAGAAAGGGTCGACTCCGAGCAGTACTTC
CDR3aa: CATSRERVDSEQYF

abundance: NA
d_gene: TRBD1
v_gene: TRBV27
j_gene: TRBJ2-7
CDR3nt: TGTGCCAGCAGTTTAAGTGGGGGGGACAGGGTCTACGAGCAGTACTTC
CDR3aa: CASSLSGGDRVYEQYF

abundance: few
d_gene: TRBD1
v_gene: TRBV5-1
j_gene: TRBJ2-2
CDR3nt: TGCGCCAGCAGCTTGAGTACCGGGACAGGGGTCACCGGGGAGCTGTTTTTT
CDR3aa: CASSLSTGTGVTGELFF

abundance: few
d_gene: NA
v_gene: TRBV4-1
j_gene: TRBJ1-1
CDR3nt: TGCGCCAGCAGCCAAGATCCCATGGGGATGAACACTGAAGCTTTCTTT
CDR3aa: CASSQDPMGMNTEAFF

abundance: few
d_gene: NA
v_gene: TRBV19
j_gene: TRBJ2-7
CDR3nt: TGTGCCAGTAGTCCGAGTAACAACAACTACGAGCAGTACTTC
CDR3aa: CASSPSNNNYEQYF

abundance: many
d_gene: NA
v_gene: TRBV7-9
j_gene: TRBJ2-5
CDR3nt: TGTGCCAGCAGCCAGCTCCCGGGATCTCAAGAGACCCAGTACTTC
CDR3aa: CASSQLPGSQETQYF

abundance: few
d_gene: NA
v_gene: TRBV20-1
j_gene: TRBJ2-2
CDR3nt: TGCAGTGCGATATCAACTTCTGGGGAGCTGTTTTTT
CDR3aa: CSAISTSGELFF

abundance: NA
d_gene: NA
v_gene: TRBV24-1
j_gene: TRBJ2-2
CDR3nt: TGTGCCACCAGTGAAGACCGGTTAACCGGGGAGCTGTTTTTT
CDR3aa: CATSEDRLTGELFF

abundance: NA
d_gene: TRBD1
v_gene: TRBV7-8
j_gene: TRBJ2-7
CDR3nt: TGTGCAAGCAGCTTAGTTTCCGGGACAGCGGCCTACGAGAAGTACTTC
CDR3aa: CASSLVSGTAAYEKYF

abundance: NA
d_gene: NA
v_gene: TRBV2
j_gene: TRBJ2-1
CDR3nt: TGTGCCAGCAGTGAGGCGGACGTGTCCTACAATGAGCAGTTCTTC
CDR3aa: CASSEADVSYNEQFF

abundance: NA
d_gene: TRBD2
v_gene: TRBV28
j_gene: TRBJ2-7
CDR3nt: TGTGCCAGCAGGCCCCTAGCGGGAGTCGACGAGCAGTACTTC
CDR3aa: CASRPLAGVDEQYF

abundance: few
d_gene: TRBD2
v_gene: TRBV7-9
j_gene: TRBJ2-5
CDR3nt: TGTGCCAGCAGCTTACCTAGCGGGGGGAAGTTCCAGTACTTC
CDR3aa: CASSLPSGGKFQYF

abundance: many
d_gene: NA
v_gene: TRBV7-9
j_gene: TRBJ2-2
CDR3nt: TGTGCCAGCACGCCGAGGTGGGAGAACACCGGGGAGCTGTTTTTT
CDR3aa: CASTPRWENTGELFF

abundance: many
d_gene: NA
v_gene: TRBV11-1
j_gene: TRBJ2-1
CDR3nt: TGTGCCAGCAGCCCCGTTATCTTGGGGGACAATGAGCAGTTCTTC
CDR3aa: CASSPVILGDNEQFF

abundance: many
d_gene: NA
v_gene: TRBV7-9
j_gene: TRBJ2-2
CDR3nt: TGTGCCAGCAGCTTTTTACAGGGATCCGAGACCGGGGAGCTGTTTTTT
CDR3aa: CASSFLQGSETGELFF

abundance: few
d_gene: TRBD1
v_gene: TRBV28
j_gene: TRBJ1-5
CDR3nt: TGTGCCAGCAGTGACAGGGAGGTCAGTTTTAGCAATCAGCCCCAGCATTTT
CDR3aa: CASSDREVSFSNQPQHF

abundance: many
d_gene: TRBD2
v_gene: TRBV5-1
j_gene: TRBJ2-1
CDR3nt: TGCGCCAGCAGCCCCTGGACTAGCGGGGGCCTTTACAATGAGCAGTTCTTC
CDR3aa: CASSPWTSGGLYNEQFF

abundance: NA
d_gene: NA
v_gene: TRBV5-6
j_gene: TRBJ2-1
CDR3nt: TGTGCCAGCAGCGGTGACAGGTTAAGGAATGAGCAGTTCTTC
CDR3aa: CASSGDRLRNEQFF

abundance: NA
d_gene: TRBD2
v_gene: TRBV3-1
j_gene: TRBJ2-1
CDR3nt: TGTGCCAGCAGCCCTGCGGGGGGAGCTCCCTACAATGAGCAGTTCTTC
CDR3aa: CASSPAGGAPYNEQFF

abundance: many
d_gene: TRBD2
v_gene: TRBV27
j_gene: TRBJ2-7
CDR3nt: TGTGCCAGCAGTTTATCGAGAGGACTAGCGGTCTACGAGCAGTACTTC
CDR3aa: CASSLSRGLAVYEQYF

abundance: many
d_gene: TRBD1
v_gene: TRBV12-3/TRBV12-4
j_gene: TRBJ2-5
CDR3nt: TGTGCCAGCAGCCAAGTCGACAGGGGGCTAGAGACCCAGTACTTC
CDR3aa: CASSQVDRGLETQYF

abundance: many
d_gene: TRBD2
v_gene: TRBV7-9
j_gene: TRBJ2-2
CDR3nt: TGTGCCAGCAGCCACACCCTAGCGGTGTGGACCGGGGAGCTGTTTTTT
CDR3aa: CASSHTLAVWTGELFF

abundance: many
d_gene: NA
v_gene: TRBV12-5
j_gene: TRBJ2-1
CDR3nt: TGTGCTAGTGGTTTGGCGGGACCAGGGGATGAGCAGTTCTTC
CDR3aa: CASGLAGPGDEQFF

abundance: NA
d_gene: TRBD2
v_gene: TRBV20-1
j_gene: TRBJ2-2
CDR3nt: TGCAGTGGGACTAGCGGGAGCGAAAACACCGGGGAGCTGTTTTTT
CDR3aa: CSGTSGSENTGELFF

abundance: NA
d_gene: NA
v_gene: TRBV2
j_gene: TRBJ2-2
CDR3nt: TGTGCCAGCAGTTTTTCGTACGGGGGGCTACCCCCCGGGGAGCTGTTTTTT
CDR3aa: CASSFSYGGLPPGELFF

abundance: few
d_gene: NA
v_gene: TRBV19
j_gene: TRBJ1-6
CDR3nt: TGTGCCAGTAGTATAGCCGGGCAGGGCGCCTCACCCCTCCACTTT
CDR3aa: CASSIAGQGASPLHF

abundance: many
d_gene: TRBD2
v_gene: TRBV11-2
j_gene: TRBJ2-5
CDR3nt: TGTGCCAGCAGCTTCGTGGCTAGCGGGGACCAAGAGACCCAGTACTTC
CDR3aa: CASSFVASGDQETQYF

abundance: NA
d_gene: TRBD1
v_gene: TRBV7-6
j_gene: TRBJ2-7
CDR3nt: TGTGCCAGCAGCTTAGAGGGACAGCTTTCCTACGAGCAGTACTTC
CDR3aa: CASSLEGQLSYEQYF

abundance: many
d_gene: NA
v_gene: TRBV4-1
j_gene: TRBJ1-6
CDR3nt: TGCGCCAGCAGCCGGACGCCCGGGGGAAATAATTCACCCCTCCACTTT
CDR3aa: CASSRTPGGNNSPLHF

abundance: few
d_gene: TRBD1
v_gene: TRBV11-2
j_gene: TRBJ1-1
CDR3nt: TGTGCCAGCAGCCCTACGGACAGGGTGGTGAACACTGAAGCTTTCTTT
CDR3aa: CASSPTDRVVNTEAFF

abundance: many
d_gene: TRBD1
v_gene: TRBV7-6
j_gene: TRBJ1-1
CDR3nt: TGTGCCAGCAGCTTAGCGGGACAGGGGGGTCTTGAAGCTTTCTTT
CDR3aa: CASSLAGQGGLEAFF

abundance: many
d_gene: NA
v_gene: TRBV7-6
j_gene: TRBJ2-3
CDR3nt: TGTGCCAGCAGCCCGGACAAAACAGATACGCAGTATTTT
CDR3aa: CASSPDKTDTQYF

abundance: many
d_gene: NA
v_gene: TRBV7-3
j_gene: TRBJ1-1
CDR3nt: TGTGCCAGCAGCTTAATTCAGGGGCAGGGATCAGAAACTTTCTTT
CDR3aa: CASSLIQGQGSETFF

abundance: NA
d_gene: NA
v_gene: TRBV20-1
j_gene: TRBJ1-5
CDR3nt: TGCAGTGCTCCGATGCGAGGTGTTTATCAGCCCCAGCATTTT
CDR3aa: CSAPMRGVYQPQHF

abundance: many
d_gene: NA
v_gene: TRBV6-1
j_gene: TRBJ1-5
CDR3nt: TGTGCCAGCAGTGAAGGAGACAATCAGCCCCAGCATTTT
CDR3aa: CASSEGDNQPQHF

abundance: NA
d_gene: TRBD2
v_gene: TRBV5-4
j_gene: TRBJ2-5
CDR3nt: TGTGCCAGCAGCTTGGATAGCGGGGGGTGGGAGACCCAGTACTTC
CDR3aa: CASSLDSGGWETQYF

abundance: many
d_gene: NA
v_gene: TRBV27
j_gene: TRBJ1-5
CDR3nt: TGTGCCAGCGTCCCCTTCGCAGGGACGAATCAGCCCCAGCATTTT
CDR3aa: CASVPFAGTNQPQHF

abundance: many
d_gene: TRBD2
v_gene: TRBV4-2
j_gene: TRBJ2-2
CDR3nt: TGTGCCAGCAGCCAAGGTCAACTAGCGGGAGAATGGGCCGGGGAGCTGTTTTTT
CDR3aa: CASSQGQLAGEWAGELFF

abundance: NA
d_gene: TRBD2
v_gene: TRBV3-1
j_gene: TRBJ2-1
CDR3nt: TGTGCCAGCAGCCGTAAGCTAGCGGGGGGGCCTACCCCCTACAATGAGCAGTTCTTC
CDR3aa: CASSRKLAGGPTPYNEQFF